Listed below are T cell receptor beta chains from one sample, sequenced in a study of blood T cells in healthy people across ages. TCRdb called the 5' RACE reads again in MiXCR, with one record for every CDR3 protein. This sample has about 320,000 distinct CDR3 sequences, with around 29% found just once. The sequencing sample was made of blood. These receptors were collected from a woman in her seventies in good health. Both conserved end residues are part of each CDR3. Each record gives: clone size, D gene, V gene, J gene, CDR3 DNA, CDR3 protein. The D gene is left open where the match is weak. Expanded clones are given a class, and other clones once, few, many or no size at all.

>NA|NA|TRBV4-1|TRBJ2-6
TGCGCCAGCAGCCAAATGTTCTCGGTCTCTGGGGCCAACGTCCTGACTTTC
CASSQMFSVSGANVLTF
>NA|NA|TRBV9|TRBJ1-2
TGTGCCAGCAGCGTAGGTCCATTCCAGGGTTATGGCTGCACCTTC
CASSVGPFQGYGCTF
>few|NA|TRBV5-1|TRBJ1-4
TGCGCCAGTTCCAGGGAAGCCAATGAAAAACTGTTTTTT
CASSREANEKLFF
>few|NA|TRBV24-1|TRBJ2-3
TGTGCCACCAGTGGCGGGTCTGCTACGCAGTATTTT
CATSGGSATQYF
>NA|NA|TRBV20-1|TRBJ1-4
TGCAGTGCTAGACCATACAGGGAGGGGAATGAAAAACTGTTTTTT
CSARPYREGNEKLFF
>many|NA|TRBV12-3/TRBV12-4|TRBJ2-1
TGTGCCAGCAGCAGAGAAGGAAATGAGCAGTTCTTC
CASSREGNEQFF
>NA|NA|TRBV29-1|TRBJ2-5
TGCAGCCACAGGCCGAACCAAGAGACCCAGTACTTC
CSHRPNQETQYF
>few|NA|TRBV10-3|TRBJ2-1
TGTGCCATCAGTGGGACGGGCAATGAGCAGTTCTTC
CAISGTGNEQFF
>few|TRBD1|TRBV12-3/TRBV12-4|TRBJ1-4
TGTGCCAGCCGGCACAGGGGGTCTGCAACTAATGAAAAACTGTTTTTT
CASRHRGSATNEKLFF
>NA|TRBD2|TRBV12-3/TRBV12-4|TRBJ2-1
TGTGCCAGCAGTTTGGCGGGAGGAGGAATTGAGCAGTTCTTC
CASSLAGGGIEQFF
>NA|NA|TRBV6-1|TRBJ2-7
TGTGCCAGCAGTGGAGAGGGGGTTTCTGGCGAGCAGTACTTC
CASSGEGVSGEQYF
>many|TRBD1|TRBV28|TRBJ1-4
TGTGCCAGCAGCTCGACAGGGACTAATGAAAAACTGTTTTTT
CASSSTGTNEKLFF
>NA|TRBD1|TRBV28|TRBJ2-3
TGTGCCAGCTTCGGTCCAGGGGGCCCAGATACGCAGTATTTT
CASFGPGGPDTQYF
>NA|NA|TRBV7-2|TRBJ1-1
TGCGCCAGCAGCTCAGCCCAAGGAATTACGAACACTGAAGCTTTCTTT
CASSSAQGITNTEAFF
>NA|NA|TRBV19|TRBJ2-5
TGTGCCAGTAGTACTAATCCGACGAGGAGGGAGACCCAGTACTTC
CASSTNPTRRETQYF
>few|NA|TRBV29-1|TRBJ2-2
TGCAGCGCAAGAGAGGACTCCGGGGAGCTGTTTTTT
CSAREDSGELFF
>NA|TRBD2|TRBV6-5|TRBJ2-6
TGTGCCAGCAGTTATGGGCTAGCGGACTCTGGGGCCAACGTCCTGACTTTC
CASSYGLADSGANVLTF
>few|NA|TRBV7-9|TRBJ1-1
TGTGCCAGCAGGCCTACAGGAGAATCTGCTGAAGCTTTCTTT
CASRPTGESAEAFF
>few|TRBD2|TRBV4-3|TRBJ2-3
TGCGCCAGCAGCCAAGATCTTGGAGCTAGCGGGACAGATACGCAGTATTTT
CASSQDLGASGTDTQYF
>NA|TRBD2|TRBV7-6|TRBJ2-1
TGTGCCAGCAGCTGGACTAGCGGGAGGCCTCGCAATGAGCAGTTCTTC
CASSWTSGRPRNEQFF
>NA|NA|TRBV7-8|TRBJ1-5
TGTGCCAGCAGCGCCCGCAGGGAAAGCAATCAGCCCCAGCATTTT
CASSARRESNQPQHF
>few|NA|TRBV15|TRBJ2-1
TGTGCCACCAGCAGAGATCAGGGGTCTGAGCAGTTCTTC
CATSRDQGSEQFF
>few|NA|TRBV7-9|TRBJ1-4
TGTGCCAGCAGCTGGGAGCTTCAGGGTGAAAAACTGTTTTTT
CASSWELQGEKLFF
>NA|NA|TRBV27|TRBJ1-5
TGTGCCAGCAGTTCAACCCCGGGCCAATATCAGCCCCAGCATTTT
CASSSTPGQYQPQHF
>few|NA|TRBV15|TRBJ1-1
TGTGCCACCAGCAGATTCCAGGGTGGGGGGACTGAAGCTTTCTTT
CATSRFQGGGTEAFF
>many|NA|TRBV28|TRBJ2-7
TGTGCCAGCAGTTCGACAATCTACGAGCAGTACTTC
CASSSTIYEQYF
>many|NA|TRBV29-1|TRBJ2-3
TGCAGCGTTACTACAGGGTCCGGCCCAGATACGCAGTATTTT
CSVTTGSGPDTQYF
>many|NA|TRBV29-1|TRBJ1-5
TGCAGCGTGGGGGAGGGGTCAGGGCCCCAGCATTTT
CSVGEGSGPQHF
>NA|TRBD2|TRBV5-1|TRBJ2-3
TGCGCCAGCAGCGAAAAACCAAATAGCGGGAACACAGATACGCAGTATTTT
CASSEKPNSGNTDTQYF
>few|NA|TRBV20-1|TRBJ1-2
TGCAGTGCTAGTATGACAAACTATGGCTACACCTTC
CSASMTNYGYTF
>NA|TRBD2|TRBV6-1|TRBJ2-4
TGTGCCAGCAGTGACGGGAGGTTAGCCAAAAACATTCAGTACTTC
CASSDGRLAKNIQYF
>few|NA|TRBV7-9|TRBJ2-1
TGTGCCAGCAGCTTAGCGGGTTCGGTATCCCAGTTCTTC
CASSLAGSVSQFF